The 14 T cell receptor beta chains given below trace back to one sample, sequenced in a study of Graves' ophthalmopathy and Graves' hyperthyroidism. Amplification targeted the TCR beta CDR3 regions, with RNA transcripts as the source material. HTBI primers were employed in first-round RT-PCR, then a second-round multiplex PCR followed. TCRdb fed the multiplex PCR reads into MiXCR, producing one record per CDR3 protein. The data hold 400,000 to 500,000 distinct CDR3 sequences, with about 21% observed a single time. Sample: peripheral blood. The receptors were gathered from a woman aged 18-35 years with stable Graves' hyperthyroidism.

This clonotype occurred a few times. The chain couples TRBV28 to TRBJ2-7, with 7 bases lining up with TRBD2. This CDR3 has 13 amino acids. Germline V gene data show CDR1 as MDHEN and CDR2 as SYDVKM. Trimming took 8 bases from V and 6 from J; bases not matched to a gene: 10. As DNA, the CDR3 is TGTGCCAGCGCCCCGGGGGGACTGGGCGAGCAGTACTTC. Translating it yields CASAPGGLGEQYF. Based on the CDR3 plus reference TRBV28 and TRBJ2-7, the full variable domain is DVKVTQSSRYLVKRTGEKVFLECVQDMDHENMFWYRQDPGLGLRLIYFSYDVKMKEKGDIPEGYSVSREKKERFSLILESASTNQTSMYLCASAPGGLGEQYFGPGTRLTVT.

The chain combines TRBV20-1 with TRBJ1-3; D gene uncertain. Germline CDR1 and CDR2: DFQATT and SNEGSKA (reference sequence). The length of the CDR3 is 15 residues. V gave up 0 bases and J gave up 0 bases, with 9 bases separating them. CDR3 loop: CSAREQTGSGNTIYF. DNA of the CDR3: TGCAGTGCTAGAGAACAAACGGGCTCTGGAAACACCATATATTTT.

Many counts were recorded for this clonotype. The rearrangement uses TRBV12-3 or TRBV12-4 and TRBJ2-7; no firm D call. Trimming cost V 1 base and J 2 bases, with 9 bases left between them. The CDR3 is 14 amino acids. CDR3 amino acids: CASSLDPATYEQYF. The CDR3 DNA reads as TGTGCCAGCAGTTTAGATCCGGCTACCTACGAGCAGTACTTC.

The V call is TRBV19, the J call TRBJ2-5; unclear D gene. V shed 6 bases and J shed 2 bases, with 10 bases lying between them. This CDR3 is built from 13 residues. Germline CDR1 LNHDA, CDR2 SQIVND (reference sequence). The CDR3 is CASSRARQETQYF. CDR3 nucleotides: TGTGCCAGTAGCCGGGCGAGGCAAGAGACCCAGTACTTC.

This clonotype was seen repeatedly, ten times or more. The chain recombines TRBV6-1 with TRBJ1-2; D perhaps matches TRBD1 (5 bases). V shed 7 bases and J shed 3 bases, with 15 bases lying between them. CDR3 length: 14 amino acids. Germline V gene sequence: CDR1 MNHNS, CDR2 SASEGT. This CDR3 is CASTFERRDYGYTF. In nucleotides, the CDR3 is TGTGCCAGCACCTTCGAGCGCAGGGACTATGGCTACACCTTC.

This clonotype was counted many times. The chain combines TRBV28 with TRBJ1-5; 10 bases are shared with TRBD1. The CDR3 is 15 amino acids. The germline V gene encodes CDR1 MDHEN and CDR2 SYDVKM. Trimming took 4 bases from V and 5 from J; bases not matched to a gene: 5. CDR3 sequence reads: CASSSGQGTDQPQHF. Here the CDR3 DNA reads TGTGCCAGCAGTTCGGGACAGGGGACTGATCAGCCCCAGCATTTT.

The genes are TRBV27 and TRBJ1-1; the D gene is possibly TRBD1 (6 bases). The length of the CDR3 is 17 residues. Germline-derived CDR1 and CDR2 are MNHEY and SMNVEV (reference sequence). The V end lost 5 bases, the J end lost 1 base, and 20 bases lay between the germline ends. The CDR3, as DNA: TGTGCCAGCAGTCCTTTGACAGGAACCCCTAGGAACACTGAAGCTTTCTTT. Translated, it gives CASSPLTGTPRNTEAFF.

This clonotype was detected many times. V gene TRBV6-1 combines with J gene TRBJ2-5; TRBD1 is a possible D gene (5 bases). V shed 6 bases and J shed 1 base, with 9 bases lying between them. CDR1 is MNHNS, CDR2 SASEGT, per germline. The CDR3 is made up of 13 amino acids. The CDR3 region has the DNA TGTGCCAGCAGGAGGACACTCCAAGAGACCCAGTACTTC. Its protein is CASRRTLQETQYF.

This clonotype came up many times. CDR3 DNA sequence: TGTGCCAGGCACCCGGGGTGGTGGAACACTGAAGCTTTCTTT. Translating gives CARHPGWWNTEAFF. This chain uses TRBV27 with TRBJ1-1; D is ambiguous. Germline CDR1 reads MNHEY; CDR2 reads SMNVEV (reference sequence). V lost 9 bases and J lost 1, with 15 bases in between. The CDR3 extends over 14 amino acids.

This clonotype appeared many times. The chain recombines TRBV2 with TRBJ2-7; the match to TRBD1 covers 7 bases. The J segment lost 7 bases and the V segment lost 7 bases, leaving 19 bases of the junction unmatched. Germline lookup yields CDR1 SNHLY and CDR2 FYNNEI. This CDR3 is 16 amino acids long. CDR3 DNA sequence: TGTGCCAGCACTCTGACAGGGTCGGGTCGAGGGTGGGAGCAGTACTTC. Translated: CASTLTGSGRGWEQYF.

This clonotype came up many times. The V and J genes are TRBV6-2 or TRBV6-3 and TRBJ1-1; D possibly corresponds to TRBD1 (5 bases). The CDR3 loop spans 12 amino acids. From germline, CDR1 is MNHEY and CDR2 SVGEGT. Trimming took 5 bases from V and 11 from J, leaving 15 bases between them. The CDR3 coding sequence is TGTGCCAGCAGTCCTACAGGTTTGTCGGCTTTCTTT. It specifies CASSPTGLSAFF.

This clonotype was seen many times. The V call is TRBV11-2, the J call TRBJ2-5; perhaps TRBD1 as D (6 bases). Germline-derived CDR1 and CDR2 are SGHAT and FQNNGV. The V gene lost 2 bases and the J gene lost 4 bases, with 17 bases spanning the gap. This CDR3 is built from 16 residues. This CDR3 reads CASSLRGGTVVETQYF. In DNA form, the CDR3 reads TGTGCCAGCAGCTTAAGAGGGGGAACGGTCGTAGAGACCCAGTACTTC.

The chain links TRBV29-1 to TRBJ1-2; D is possibly TRBD1 (5 bases). The CDR3 sequence is 16 residues long. Between the trimmed V and J ends, which lost 4 bases and 4 bases, there was a span of 22 bases. Germline assignment: CDR1 SQVTM and CDR2 ANQGSEA. The CDR3 nucleotides are TGCAGCGTTGTTCTGGGCGGGGTCGGAGGGGCCTATGGCTACACCTTC. Protein product: CSVVLGGVGGAYGYTF.

This clonotype was counted ten times or more. The V gene is TRBV6-6, the J gene TRBJ1-2; D is possibly TRBD1 (5 bases). CDR3 length: 13 residues. Germline loops: CDR1 MNHNY, CDR2 SVGAGI (reference sequence). Trimming pared 0 bases from V and 8 bases from J, leaving 10 bases between. CDR3 loop: CASSYSGGFGYTF. The CDR3 DNA reads TGTGCCAGCAGTTACTCGGGGGGATTCGGCTACACCTTC.